This paragraph reports one T cell receptor beta chain. As yet, its antigen is unknown. General observations from the study: Greatest tumor Treg TCR overlap was with tumor naive CD4+ cells.

Germline assignment: CDR1 DFQATT and CDR2 SNEGSKA (reference sequence). This CDR3 comprises 17 residues. J lost 2 bases, V lost 2 bases, and 10 bases had no gene match. Semi-nested PCR with Nested Universal Primer A followed constant-region reverse priming of full-length variable regions. TCRdb recomputed calls from the 5' RACE reads with MiXCR, one row per CDR3 protein. Among just under 65,000 distinct CDR3 sequences listed, 22% were seen once. This chain uses TRBV20-1 with TRBJ2-3; 10 nucleotides align to TRBD2. The origin of this receptor is a female donor with breast cancer. Sequenced input: memory CD4+ T cells sorted from a lymph node. Subset: memory CD4+ T cells, CD4+CD45RO+CD25-. The chain's CDR3 is CSARRHQREGATDTQYF. The CDR3 bases are TGCAGTGCTAGACGACATCAGCGGGAGGGAGCCACAGATACGCAGTATTTT.